This T cell receptor beta chain was recorded in a study of shared clonotypes between healthy human individuals (dated by TCRdb to the early 2020s). In terms of the full investigation: The cohort comprised a couple of women and three men aged 18 to 49 years. Leukapheresis yielded between about 0.85 and 9.5 billion PBMCs per donor. To estimate repertoire size and how much clonotype sharing occurs between individuals, the study deeply sequenced the blood TCR repertoires of five healthy adults. To increase sequencing depth and limit assay-specific biases, different laboratories used diverse techniques to prepare libraries and sequence TCR repertoires. Overall study outcomes, separate from this receptor: Only blood was sampled, and tissue TCR repertoires likely differ from those in blood. Because the study included only a small number of donors, the genetic and exposure-history diversity represented was limited. Based on pairwise subsampling, the degree of clonotype sharing among donors was expected to be affected by sequencing depth.

Donors were healthy HIV-negative adults with no recently reported acute infections or vaccinations. All donors were Caucasian adults living in Nashville, Tennessee, USA. For unsorted samples, tens of millions of PBMCs were counted, and genomic DNA was extracted using the QIAamp DNA Blood Mini kit. Blood was collected by leukapheresis, and PBMCs were isolated by Ficoll-Histopaque density gradient centrifugation and then cryopreserved in liquid nitrogen vapor phase. This clone has a count of ten or more. Its binding antigen is unknown. No base quality values were provided; no much bigger clone lies one nucleotide off. The identical CDR3 is also encoded by other nucleotide sequences in the sample. Using the deep immunoSEQ assay, TCR CDR3 regions were amplified from genomic DNA by multiplex PCR. For each cell subset, the extracted genomic DNA was distributed evenly across all wells of several immunoSEQ 96-well plates, and each plate served as one replicate. For unsorted PBMC, each replicate PCR was loaded with approximately 300 ng genomic DNA, equivalent to approximately 33,000 T cell genomes. Ten immunoSEQ deep assay plates were used to sequence unsorted PBMC genomic DNA. Purified libraries were measured with a Qubit 3.0 fluorometer, size-checked on a Bioanalyzer 2100, and measured again with the KAPA Library Quantification kit. Every immunoSEQ 96-well plate was sequenced on a dedicated single-read 150-cycle Illumina NextSeq 550 flow cell. In the paper's pipeline: Because only junctional sequences without quality scores were contained in the immunoSEQ output, filtering matching that applied to full-length reads could not be performed. Sequences were annotated with PyIR, a Python wrapper for IgBLAST v1.9, using IMGT germline references to assign V/J genes and CDR3. Reads with weak V/J assignments (E-value above 1e-6), missing CDR3, stop codons, out-of-frame junctions, or ambiguous translated residues were removed. V3J clonotypes were defined by identical inferred V gene, J gene, and CDR3 amino acid sequence. The percentage overlap between two repertoires was calculated by dividing the number of shared unique clonotypes by the size of the smaller repertoire. Repertoire richness was assessed with RTK rarefaction, the Chao1 estimator, and Recon v2.1 estimates of unobserved clonotypes. The immuneACCESS repertoire file appears here via TCRdb, limited to in-frame rearrangements. These files lack a portion of the clones; in checked studies, under half of the deficit traces to unresolved V genes, and the cause of the others is not known. Clone size and the V and J calls come from that table; the DNA yielded D and trimming. Counted in this sample were hundreds of thousands of clones; 76% of them appeared once. The ten largest clones capture 10% to 15% of the sample.

The germline V gene (reference sequence) specifies GTSNPN as CDR1 and SVGIG as CDR2. The germline V end is reduced by 1 base and the J end by 6 bases; junction bases left unmatched: 1. The CDR3, cysteine through phenylalanine, is 13 amino acids long. The DNA shown is the 39-base CDR3, in frame from base 1. Sequenced: PBMCs. This chain joins TRBV30 to TRBJ2-2, with 8 bases matching TRBD1. This receptor was identified in a woman aged 40 to 49 in good health. Some clones in this sample may be carry-over from other donors' samples. The base sequence is TGTGCCTGGAGTGGGACAGGGTCCGGGGAGCTGTTTTTT. Translation gives CAWSGTGSGELFF.